Shown below are 25 T cell receptor beta chains from a single sample sequenced in a study of spatial heterogeneity in lung cancer (dated by TCRdb to 2018 to 2020). What the research found in general, with its limitations: The number of expanded intratumoral alpha and beta TCRs correlated with the tumor nonsynonymous mutation count.

Their target antigens are unknown. The library was obtained by 5' RACE. Sequencing used a NextSeq 500. TCRdb cleaned the public reads at Q25 with fastp, built clones with MiXCR and kept in-frame beta chains. CDR3 protein sequences are deduplicated, and each keeps its most common genes and DNA. The table for this sample lists 3,000 to 4,000 distinct CDR3 sequences; less than 35% of them were counted only once. Of the sample, about 22% is held by the ten largest clones. Taken with the paper, the label for time point translates to: sample taken at primary tumor resection. Sequenced material: lung tumor tissue, taken at surgery. All receptors come from a male donor with early-stage non-small cell lung cancer.

By sample fraction, this clonotype is medium-sized. The chain combines TRBV9 with TRBJ2-7; 7 bases agree with TRBD1. This CDR3 is 14 amino acids long. The germline V gene has CDR1 SGDLS and CDR2 YYNGEE. J was trimmed by 2 bases and V by 2 bases; bases with no gene match: 4. CDR3 nucleotide sequence: TGTGCCAGCAGCGTGACAGGGACGGCCTACGAGCAGTACTTC. Its protein is CASSVTGTAYEQYF.

In its sample, this clonotype ranks as medium-sized (0.01 to 0.1%). The genes are TRBV4-1 and TRBJ2-5; D remains unclear. The length of the CDR3 is 15 residues. V lost 1 base and J 2 bases, leaving 11 bases between the germline ends. Germline assignment: CDR1 MGHRA and CDR2 YSYEKL. The CDR3 spells CASSQGRATQETQYF. The DNA of the CDR3 is TGCGCCAGCAGCCAAGGTCGGGCCACGCAAGAGACCCAGTACTTC.

By sample fraction, this clonotype is medium-sized. This sequence joins TRBV5-4 and TRBJ2-3; TRBD2 matches at 10 bases. CDR1 is SGHNT and CDR2 is YYREEE in the germline V gene (reference sequence). This CDR3 is 17 amino acids long. Trimming at V came to 0 bases and at J to 4 bases, leaving 8 bases not matched to a gene. The CDR3, as DNA: TGTGCCAGCAGCTTGGGCTCTAGCGGGAGATTGTCAGATACGCAGTATTTT. Its translation: CASSLGSSGRLSDTQYF.

This chain joins TRBV6-2 or TRBV6-3 and TRBJ2-7, with 10 bases that match TRBD1. The length of the CDR3 is 14 residues. With V trimmed by 5 bases and J by 1 base, 2 bases remained unmatched. CDR1 and CDR2 (germline): MNHEY, SVGEGT. CDR3 coding DNA: TGTGCCAGCAGTGGGGACAGGGGATCCTACGAGCAGTACTTC. It encodes CASSGDRGSYEQYF.

Relative to its sample, this clonotype is medium-sized. The chain couples TRBV29-1 to TRBJ2-3; TRBD2 matches at 12 bases. The junction had 13 bases not matched to a gene; V was cut back by 1 base and J by 2 bases. Germline CDR1 reads SQVTM; CDR2 reads ANQGSEA. The CDR3 covers 19 residues. CDR3 in amino acids: CSVEGGLAGTYSNTDTQYF. Written as DNA, the CDR3 is TGCAGCGTTGAAGGAGGACTAGCGGGAACCTATAGCAACACAGATACGCAGTATTTT.

This clonotype is medium-sized (0.01 to 0.1%) within its sample. The chain has TRBV20-1 and TRBJ2-7; unclear D gene. The V gene lost 0 bases and the J gene lost 0 bases, with 18 bases spanning the gap. The CDR3 runs to 17 residues. The germline CDR1 and CDR2 sequences are DFQATT and SNEGSKA (reference sequence). The CDR3 coding sequence is TGCAGTGCTAGAGATCCTAGAACTCGAGTTAGCTCCTACGAGCAGTACTTC. It codes for CSARDPRTRVSSYEQYF.

This clonotype is labeled as medium-sized. The genes are TRBV9 and TRBJ1-2; D not resolved. The V gene's germline CDR1 is SGDLS and CDR2 YYNGEE. CDR3 length equals 17 residues. V was pared by 0 bases and J by 0 bases, with 15 bases between. The CDR3 bases are TGTGCCAGCAGCGTAGATTCCTCGGCCGGCTCTAACTATGGCTACACCTTC. Its translation: CASSVDSSAGSNYGYTF.

Sample share makes this clonotype medium-sized. The genes are TRBV20-1 and TRBJ1-2; D might be TRBD1 (5 bases). This CDR3 is built from 12 residues. Germline CDR1 DFQATT, CDR2 SNEGSKA (reference sequence). The V end lost 7 bases, the J end lost 8 bases, and 17 bases lay between the germline ends. CDR3 sequence (DNA): TGCAGTGAAGACGCATTAGGGGACGGCTACACCTTC. Translating it yields CSEDALGDGYTF.

The chain uses TRBV10-1 and TRBJ2-7; TRBD2 is a possible D gene (5 bases). Trimming cost V 2 bases and J 6 bases, with 11 bases left between them. The germline V gene encodes CDR1 WNHNN and CDR2 SYGVQD (reference sequence). The length of the CDR3 is 13 residues. CDR3 in amino acids: CASSETMAGEQYF. The CDR3 DNA sequence: TGCGCCAGCAGTGAGACGATGGCGGGCGAGCAGTACTTC.

This clonotype occurred once. The chain links TRBV18 to TRBJ2-1; TRBD2 matches at 9 bases. The germline V gene encodes CDR1 KGHSH and CDR2 LQKENI. The CDR3 is 16 residues long. With V trimmed by 4 bases and J by 6 bases, 10 bases remained unmatched. The CDR3 region is CASSLGGSGGTNEQFF. As DNA, the CDR3 is TGTGCCAGCTCACTTGGAGGTAGCGGGGGTACCAATGAGCAGTTCTTC.

This clonotype is deemed medium-sized. The rearrangement links TRBV4-2 to TRBJ2-7, with D possibly TRBD2 on 6 matching bases. Trimming stripped 1 base from V and 7 bases from J, with 17 bases between. The length of the CDR3 is 15 residues. Germline CDR1 is LGHNA and CDR2 is YNFKEQ. CDR3 protein: CASSQGLVGSEEQYF. As DNA, the CDR3 is TGTGCCAGCAGCCAAGGACTAGTAGGGTCGGAAGAGCAGTACTTC.

The J gene is TRBJ1-2, the V gene TRBV12-3 or TRBV12-4; D is ambiguous. This CDR3 is built from 15 residues. V gave up 1 base and J gave up 1 base, with 10 bases separating them. CDR3 DNA: TGTGCCAGCAGTTTAGGTGTCAGAAATAACTATGGCTACACCTTC. Encoded protein: CASSLGVRNNYGYTF.

This clonotype qualifies as medium-sized. The chain has TRBV11-2 and TRBJ2-1, with TRBD1 matching over 8 bases. The CDR3 runs 16 residues. Germline lookup yields CDR1 SGHAT and CDR2 FQNNGV. V shed 5 bases, J shed 4 bases, and the junction held 10 bases outside the gene matches. Written as DNA, the CDR3 is TGTGCCAGCAGCCCTGAGGCGGGACAGGATTACAATGAGCAGTTCTTC. Translating gives CASSPEAGQDYNEQFF.

This chain connects TRBV28 to TRBJ2-1; D unresolved. V was pared by 3 bases and J by 8 bases, with 11 bases between. The CDR3 totals 13 residues. Germline V lookup: CDR1 MDHEN, CDR2 SYDVKM. The CDR3 DNA follows: TGTGCCAGCAGTTTTGTGGGTTACCATGAGCAGTTCTTC. The encoded protein is CASSFVGYHEQFF.

This clonotype is medium-sized in the sample. This chain links TRBV28 with TRBJ2-1; D tentatively reads TRBD1 or TRBD2 (6 bases each). Trimming took off 5 bases at V and 0 bases at J, with 20 bases between the two ends. The germline V gene has CDR1 MDHEN and CDR2 SYDVKM. The length of the CDR3 is 18 residues. In nucleotides, the CDR3 is TGTGCCAGCAGTCTAGGGGGGTTGGAAGTAAACTCCTACAATGAGCAGTTCTTC. This encodes CASSLGGLEVNSYNEQFF. Full variable domain (outside the CDR3, taken from reference TRBV28 and TRBJ2-1): DVKVTQSSRYLVKRTGEKVFLECVQDMDHENMFWYRQDPGLGLRLIYFSYDVKMKEKGDIPEGYSVSREKKERFSLILESASTNQTSMYLCASSLGGLEVNSYNEQFFGPGTRLTVL.

This clonotype is medium-sized (0.01 to 0.1%) within its sample. V and J are TRBV7-3 and TRBJ2-7; D is uncertain. The CDR3 covers 18 residues. V was trimmed by 5 bases and J by 0 bases, leaving 23 bases between them. Germline V lookup: CDR1 SGHTA, CDR2 FQGTGA. The CDR3 DNA is TGTGCCAGCAGCCCTCATATGTTGGGTGCAGGTTCCTCCTACGAGCAGTACTTC. Encoded protein: CASSPHMLGAGSSYEQYF.

This clonotype is classed as medium-sized. The chain combines TRBV19 with TRBJ2-7, with TRBD1 identical over 7 bases. V shed 4 bases and J 0 bases; nucleotides not matched to a gene: 12. The CDR3 has 17 amino acids. The germline V gene has CDR1 LNHDA and CDR2 SQIVND (reference sequence). CDR3 region: CASSRFVTGQSSYEQYF. DNA of the CDR3: TGTGCCAGTAGTAGATTCGTCACGGGACAGAGCTCCTACGAGCAGTACTTC.

This chain joins TRBV7-2 and TRBJ2-1; D gene ambiguous. The CDR3 is made up of 13 amino acids. Trimming left V 2 bases short and J 6 bases short, with 8 bases between. CDR1 and CDR2 from the germline V gene are SGHTA and FQGNSA. Written as DNA, the CDR3 is TGTGCCAGCAGCTTACGGAGAGGCAATGAGCAGTTCTTC. It specifies CASSLRRGNEQFF.

The genes are TRBV6-5 and TRBJ2-5; D gene ambiguous. Per germline, CDR1 MNHEY and CDR2 SVGAGI. V was cut by 2 bases and J by 7 bases, with 8 bases left in between. This CDR3 comprises 12 residues. CDR3 protein: CASSYPSGTQYF. The CDR3 coding sequence is TGTGCCAGCAGTTACCCCTCCGGGACCCAGTACTTC.

This clonotype has ten or more counts. The CDR3 spells CASSLAIGDSVSSGANVLTF. The CDR3 coding sequence is TGCGCCAGCAGCTTGGCCATCGGAGACAGCGTTAGCTCTGGGGCCAACGTCCTGACTTTC. The rearrangement joins TRBV5-1 to TRBJ2-6; D is perhaps TRBD1 (5 bases). Trimming removed 0 bases from V and 0 bases from J, with 19 bases in between. This CDR3 has 20 residues. CDR1 is SGHRS and CDR2 is YFSETQ in the germline V gene. The whole variable domain, filled in from reference TRBV5-1 and TRBJ2-6, reads KAGVTQTPRYLIKTRGQQVTLSCSPISGHRSVSWYQQTPGQGLQFLFEYFSETQRNKGNFPGRFSGRQFSNSRSEMNVSTLELGDSALYLCASSLAIGDSVSSGANVLTFGAGSRLTVL.

This clonotype is classed as medium-sized (0.01 to 0.1%). This chain joins TRBV19 and TRBJ2-3; D unclear. Germline CDR1 is LNHDA and CDR2 is SQIVND (reference sequence). The CDR3 is 11 residues long. V lost 7 bases, J lost 6 bases, and 8 bases lay in between. CDR3 DNA sequence: TGTGCCAGTACCTCCCGGGATACGCAGTATTTT. Amino acid sequence: CASTSRDTQYF.

The CDR3 DNA reads TGTGCCAGCAGCAGGGTAGCGGGAGGCGGCAATGAGCAGTTCTTC. It specifies CASSRVAGGGNEQFF. The rearrangement joins TRBV7-8 to TRBJ2-1; 10 bases agree with TRBD2. V dropped 5 bases and J dropped 6; count of bases not matched to a gene: 7. There are 15 residues in the CDR3. Germline V gives CDR1 SGHVS, CDR2 FQNEAQ.

This clonotype was detected a few times. The chain joins TRBV11-2 to TRBJ2-5; 7 bases map to TRBD1. The CDR3 sequence is 16 residues long. CDR1 is SGHAT, CDR2 FQNNGV, per germline. The trim removed 6 bases at V and 2 bases at J, leaving 12 bases unmatched. Written as DNA, the CDR3 is TGTGCCAGCAGTTCCGCCAGAGGGGGCAGGCAAGAGACCCAGTACTTC. Translation: CASSSARGGRQETQYF.

The chain uses TRBV19 and TRBJ2-3; D might be TRBD2 (5 bases). The V end lost 10 bases, the J end lost 1 base, and 15 bases lay between the germline ends. CDR1 and CDR2 (germline): LNHDA, SQIVND (reference sequence). This CDR3 contains 14 residues. CDR3 sequence (DNA): TGTGCCACCGGATCTTGGACTGGCACAGATACGCAGTATTTT. This gives the protein CATGSWTGTDTQYF.

This clonotype was seen just once. This rearrangement joins TRBV12-3 or TRBV12-4 to TRBJ2-7, with D tentatively TRBD1 (5 bases). The V end lost 6 bases, the J end lost 5 bases, and 17 bases lay between the germline ends. CDR3 length: 14 amino acids. The CDR3 region is CASRVSGYPHEQYF. The CDR3 DNA reads as TGTGCCAGCAGGGTATCAGGGTATCCCCACGAGCAGTACTTC.